These 25 T cell receptor beta chains originate from one sample sequenced in a study of blood T cell repertoires in COVID-19. Profiled with immunoSEQ multiplex PCR; TCRdb holds only in-frame clones, not every one. This sample has fewer than 90,000 clones, with roughly 80% found just once. The sample consisted of peripheral blood. All receptors derive from a man between 50 and 59 years old with acute or convalescent COVID-19.

The rearrangement joins TRBV19 to TRBJ1-2; a weak D match, TRBD1 (6 bases). Germline CDR1 reads LNHDA; CDR2 reads SQIVND (reference sequence). Trimming cost V 7 bases and J 3 bases, with 18 bases left between them. The CDR3 totals 15 residues. The CDR3: CASKLGGGADYGYTF. CDR3 DNA: TGTGCCAGTAAACTAGGCGGGGGCGCAGACTATGGCTACACCTTC.

The chain employs TRBV5-4 and TRBJ2-2; weak D call: TRBD1 (6 bases). V dropped 4 bases and J dropped 6 bases, with 16 bases sitting between them. The germline CDR1 and CDR2 sequences are SGHNT and YYREEE (reference sequence). This CDR3 region has 15 residues. CDR3 sequence reads: CASSDARGSAGELFF. CDR3 coding DNA: TGTGCCAGCAGCGATGCGAGGGGGAGCGCCGGGGAGCTGTTTTTT. The full variable domain, with the rest looked up from reference TRBV5-4 and TRBJ2-2, is ETGVTQSPTHLIKTRGQQVTLRCSSQSGHNTVSWYQQALGQGPQFIFQYYREEENGRGNFPPRFSGLQFPNYSSELNVNALELDDSALYLCASSDARGSAGELFFGEGSRLTVL.

The J gene is TRBJ1-4, the V gene TRBV7-9, with D possibly TRBD1 on 5 matching bases. Per germline, CDR1 SEHNR and CDR2 FQNEAQ (reference sequence). This CDR3 spans 16 amino acids. Trimming pared 1 base from V and 8 bases from J, leaving 17 bases between. CDR3: CASSLGGSAGREKLFF. Written as DNA, the CDR3 is TGTGCCAGCAGCTTAGGTGGATCGGCAGGGCGGGAAAAACTGTTTTTT.

The rearrangement joins TRBV3-1 (or the pseudogene TRBV3-2) to TRBJ2-7; D unclear. The V end was cut by 3 bases, the J end by 9 bases, with 15 bases between. The CDR3 runs 13 residues. Germline V gene sequence: CDR1 LGHDT, CDR2 YNNKEL (reference sequence). As DNA, the CDR3 is TGTGCCAGCAGCCACCCCGACTCGGCTGCGCAGTACTTC. As protein: CASSHPDSAAQYF.

The J gene is TRBJ2-3, the V gene TRBV10-3; D gene uncertain. From germline, CDR1 is ENHRY and CDR2 SYGVKD. The CDR3 runs to 13 residues. Between the trimmed V and J ends, which lost 6 bases and 2 bases, there was a span of 9 bases. The chain's CDR3 is CAISAGFTDTQYF. CDR3 nucleotide sequence: TGTGCCATCAGCGCCGGGTTCACAGATACGCAGTATTTT.

The rearrangement links TRBV9 to TRBJ2-1; weak D call: TRBD1 (6 bases). V was shortened by 2 bases and J by 9 bases, with 18 bases between the two germline ends. The CDR3 is 15 amino acids. CDR1 is SGDLS, CDR2 YYNGEE, per germline. The CDR3 region has the DNA TGTGCCAGCAGCGTCTCAACAGGGTTAGGGGGTGAGCAGTTCTTC. Translated: CASSVSTGLGGEQFF.

V usage is TRBV27 and J usage is TRBJ2-1; D not certain. V was shortened by 3 bases and J by 5 bases, with 8 bases between the two germline ends. The CDR3 has 13 residues. CDR1 MNHEY and CDR2 SMNVEV come from the germline V gene (reference sequence). CDR3 region: CASSLYADNEQFF. CDR3 coding DNA: TGTGCCAGCAGTTTGTATGCGGACAATGAGCAGTTCTTC.

CDR3 nucleotide sequence: TGTGCCAGCAGCCTGCGGGACTACGAGCAGTACTTC. Encoded protein: CASSLRDYEQYF. The genes are TRBV5-5 and TRBJ2-7; D possibly corresponds to TRBD2 (6 bases). Deletions cut 4 bases from V and 3 bases from J, with 8 bases between. Germline loops: CDR1 SGHKS, CDR2 YYEKEE (reference sequence). This CDR3 spans 12 amino acids.

The CDR3 nucleotides read TGTGCCAGCAGGCCCTCGGACAGGGGGGTATACGAGCAGTACTTC. Residues: CASRPSDRGVYEQYF. The chain carries TRBV28 and TRBJ2-7, with TRBD1 identical over 10 bases. The CDR3 runs 15 residues. CDR1 and CDR2 (germline): MDHEN, SYDVKM. V lost 6 bases, J lost 4 bases, and 9 bases stayed unmatched.

The rearrangement uses TRBV6-6 and TRBJ1-1; D remains ambiguous. This CDR3 comprises 11 residues. Germline lookup yields CDR1 MNHNY and CDR2 SVGAGI (reference sequence). Trimming shortened V by 9 bases and J by 0 bases, and 5 bases separated the two germline ends. In nucleotides, the CDR3 is TGTGCCAGTACTATGAACACTGAAGCTTTCTTT. It yields the protein CASTMNTEAFF.

The genes are TRBV6-5 and TRBJ2-3; 9 bases map to TRBD2. Germline-derived CDR1 and CDR2 are MNHEY and SVGAGI. The CDR3 totals 15 residues. Trimming took 2 bases from V and 1 from J; bases not matched to a gene: 1. The CDR3 region has the DNA TGTGCCAGCAGTTACATAGCGGGAGGCACAGATACGCAGTATTTT. Its protein product is CASSYIAGGTDTQYF.

This clone showed up just a few times. The chain uses TRBV7-6 and TRBJ1-1, with 7 positions matching TRBD1. CDR3 length equals 15 residues. The germline gives CDR1 SGHVS, CDR2 FNYEAQ. V was clipped by 2 bases and J by 6 bases; unmatched bases: 9. The CDR3 region is CASSLSGGFGPEAFF. The CDR3 DNA follows: TGTGCCAGCAGCTTATCAGGGGGATTCGGCCCTGAAGCTTTCTTT. Variable domain in full (rest from reference TRBV7-6 and TRBJ1-1): GAGVSQSPRYKVTKRGQDVALRCDPISGHVSLYWYRQALGQGPEFLTYFNYEAQQDKSGLPNDRFSAERPEGSISTLTIQRTEQRDSAMYRCASSLSGGFGPEAFFGQGTRLTVV.

There are a few counts of this clone. V is TRBV5-8 and J is TRBJ2-7; TRBD1 might be the D (5 bases). Germline V CDR1 and CDR2: SGHTS, YDEGEE. Trimming shortened V by 3 bases and J by 2 bases, and 12 bases separated the two germline ends. The CDR3 consists of 14 residues. CDR3 loop: CASSSGRVAYEQYF. CDR3 sequence (DNA): TGTGCCAGCAGCTCGGGCAGGGTGGCCTACGAGCAGTACTTC.

The chain has TRBV5-1 and TRBJ2-3; D remains ambiguous. The ends were cut back, 3 bases at V and 1 base at J, with 9 bases in the middle. The CDR3 spans 14 residues. Germline V gene lookup returns CDR1 SGHRS and CDR2 YFSETQ. In DNA form, the CDR3 reads TGCGCCAGCAGCTCCTCTCGGGGCACAGATACGCAGTATTTT. It encodes CASSSSRGTDTQYF.

V and J are TRBV7-2 and TRBJ2-7; TRBD2 is a possible D gene (5 bases). This CDR3 has 16 amino acids. The V end lost 4 bases, the J end lost 1 base, and 17 bases lay between the germline ends. The germline gives CDR1 SGHTA, CDR2 FQGNSA. The CDR3 protein is CASSSRSASSSYEQYF. DNA of the CDR3: TGTGCCAGCAGCTCGCGGTCGGCTAGCAGTTCCTACGAGCAGTACTTC.

This clone was picked up one time. The genes are TRBV27 and TRBJ2-7; 7 nucleotides line up with TRBD2. This CDR3 spans 14 amino acids. Trimming removed 3 bases from V and 5 bases from J; junction bases left unmatched: 7. Germline V CDR1 and CDR2: MNHEY, SMNVEV (reference sequence). The CDR3 DNA reads as TGTGCCAGCAGTTTCGTCGAGGGAGGGGACGAGCAGTACTTC. This codes for CASSFVEGGDEQYF.

The chain has TRBV30 and TRBJ1-4; D remains unclear. Germline-derived CDR1 and CDR2 are GTSNPN and SVGIG (reference sequence). CDR3 length: 14 residues. V lost 5 bases, J lost 7 bases, and 17 bases lay in between. The CDR3 sequence: CAWRPGGLSEKLFF. Here the CDR3 DNA reads TGTGCCTGGCGACCAGGAGGTTTAAGTGAAAAACTGTTTTTT.

The chain carries TRBV15 and TRBJ2-3; tentative D call: TRBD1 (6 bases). With 3 bases removed from V and 6 bases from J, the gap between germline ends came to 13 bases. CDR1 is LNHNV, CDR2 YYDKDF, per germline (reference sequence). The CDR3 has 14 amino acids. CDR3 sequence reads: CATSRGGTKDTQYF. For the CDR3, the DNA is TGTGCCACCAGCAGGGGTGGGACAAAGGATACGCAGTATTTT.

The V call is TRBV6-4, the J call TRBJ2-1; 8 bases line up with TRBD2. Germline assignment: CDR1 MRHNA and CDR2 SNTAGT. Trimming cost V 9 bases and J 7 bases; bases outside gene matches: 14. The CDR3 totals 15 residues. CDR3 sequence (DNA): TGTGCCAGTTCACTAGCGGTAACATCCGAGAATGAGCAGTTCTTC. Protein: CASSLAVTSENEQFF.

The chain uses TRBV25-1 and TRBJ1-1; D is unclear. The length of the CDR3 is 11 residues. Trimming pared 7 bases from V and 3 bases from J, leaving 6 bases between. CDR1 MGHDK and CDR2 SYGVNS come from the germline V gene. The CDR3 reads CASTGDTEAFF. CDR3 in DNA: TGTGCCAGCACCGGGGACACTGAAGCTTTCTTT.

This chain joins TRBV28 and TRBJ1-4, with 7 bases identical to TRBD1. After removal of 7 bases from V and 4 bases from J, the junction contained 6 bases not matched to a gene. The length of the CDR3 is 14 residues. Germline assignment: CDR1 MDHEN and CDR2 SYDVKM. The DNA for the CDR3 is TGTGCCAGCACTCCGGACAGGATTAATGAAAAACTGTTTTTT. Amino acid sequence: CASTPDRINEKLFF.

J is TRBJ2-1 and V is TRBV27, with D perhaps TRBD2 (7 bases). The V end was cut by 10 bases, the J end by 7 bases, with 20 bases between. The CDR3 contains 14 residues. CDR1 and CDR2 (germline): MNHEY, SMNVEV (reference sequence). As DNA, the CDR3 is TGTGCCATCCGATCTAGGGGGGGTGGGAATGAGCAGTTCTTC. It encodes CAIRSRGGGNEQFF.

The CDR3 is CASGGFGTGRYTF. The CDR3 DNA follows: TGTGCCAGCGGGGGGTTCGGGACAGGGAGATACACCTTC. The rearrangement uses TRBV6-5 and TRBJ1-2; TRBD1 matches 9 bases. CDR1 and CDR2 (germline): MNHEY, SVGAGI. The CDR3 is 13 residues long. Trimming at V came to 8 bases and at J to 11 bases, leaving 12 bases not matched to a gene.

CDR3 nucleotides: TGTGCCAGCAGTTTCAGCGGGAACTGGGACGAGCAGTACTTC. This gives the protein CASSFSGNWDEQYF. The genes are TRBV6-2 or TRBV6-3 and TRBJ2-7, with 7 bases that match TRBD2. CDR3 length: 14 amino acids. Germline V CDR1 and CDR2: MNHEY, SVGEGT. With V trimmed by 4 bases and J by 5 bases, 8 bases remained unmatched.

This sequence joins TRBV2 and TRBJ2-3; 11 nucleotides agree with TRBD2. The CDR3 spans 15 residues. Germline V CDR1 and CDR2: SNHLY, FYNNEI. J gave up 0 bases and V 10 bases, and 6 bases lay outside the gene matches. CDR3 sequence reads: CAIGTSGASTDTQYF. In nucleotides, the CDR3 is TGTGCCATCGGGACTAGCGGTGCTAGCACAGATACGCAGTATTTT.